These T cell receptor beta chains were read from a single sample in a study of blood T cell repertoires in COVID-19. Only in-frame clones appear in the TCRdb table, and some are missing; sequencing was by immunoSEQ multiplex PCR. The sample records more than 200,000 clones, under 90% being singletons. The sample comprised peripheral blood. These receptors came from a man aged 55-75 years with acute or convalescent COVID-19. Each CDR3 is given with its conserved first and last residue. D genes are given only for firm matches. Where a row states a size, it is once, few, many or the class of an expanded clone; other rows omit it.

clone_size: NA
j_call: TRBJ2-7
d_call: TRBD1
v_call: TRBV28
cdr3_aa: CASSLDRAPLAYF
cdr3_nt: TGTGCCAGCAGTTTGGACAGGGCCCCATTGGCGTACTTC

clone_size: NA
j_call: TRBJ2-3
d_call: NA
v_call: TRBV7-2
cdr3_aa: CASSLEARGTADTQYF
cdr3_nt: TGTGCCAGCAGCTTAGAGGCCAGGGGAACGGCAGATACGCAGTATTTT

clone_size: NA
j_call: TRBJ2-1
d_call: NA
v_call: TRBV30
cdr3_aa: CAWCRGQSYNEQFF
cdr3_nt: TGTGCCTGGTGCCGAGGTCAATCTTACAATGAGCAGTTCTTC

clone_size: NA
j_call: TRBJ2-5
d_call: NA
v_call: TRBV5-1
cdr3_aa: CASSSGLSEETQYF
cdr3_nt: TGCGCCAGCAGCTCGGGACTTTCTGAGGAGACCCAGTACTTC

clone_size: NA
j_call: TRBJ1-5
d_call: NA
v_call: TRBV12-3/TRBV12-4
cdr3_aa: CASSEQGIQPQHF
cdr3_nt: TGTGCCAGCAGTGAACAGGGTATCCAGCCCCAGCATTTT

clone_size: NA
j_call: TRBJ2-7
d_call: TRBD1
v_call: TRBV10-3
cdr3_aa: CAISGDRGSHEQYF
cdr3_nt: TGTGCCATCAGTGGTGACAGGGGAAGTCACGAGCAGTACTTC

clone_size: NA
j_call: TRBJ2-7
d_call: NA
v_call: TRBV7-6
cdr3_aa: CASSFDSVYSYEQYF
cdr3_nt: TGTGCCAGCAGCTTTGACAGCGTTTACTCCTACGAGCAGTACTTC

clone_size: NA
j_call: TRBJ1-2
d_call: NA
v_call: TRBV3-1/TRBV3-2
cdr3_aa: CASSQGQARTYGYTF
cdr3_nt: TGTGCCAGCAGCCAAGGGCAGGCCAGAACGTATGGCTACACCTTC

clone_size: NA
j_call: TRBJ2-3
d_call: NA
v_call: TRBV9
cdr3_aa: CASSVRQFRDTQYF
cdr3_nt: TGTGCCAGCAGCGTACGCCAGTTCCGAGATACGCAGTATTTT

clone_size: few
j_call: TRBJ1-5
d_call: TRBD1
v_call: TRBV6-5
cdr3_aa: CASSMTGAGNQPQHF
cdr3_nt: TGTGCCAGCAGTATGACAGGGGCGGGTAATCAGCCCCAGCATTTT

clone_size: few
j_call: TRBJ2-5
d_call: NA
v_call: TRBV29-1
cdr3_aa: CSAGRRQEETQYF
cdr3_nt: TGCAGCGCCGGACGGAGGCAGGAAGAGACCCAGTACTTC

clone_size: NA
j_call: TRBJ2-4
d_call: NA
v_call: TRBV19
cdr3_aa: CASSILSYPDKNIQYF
cdr3_nt: TGTGCCAGTAGTATTCTCAGTTACCCAGACAAAAACATTCAGTACTTC

clone_size: NA
j_call: TRBJ2-7
d_call: NA
v_call: TRBV28
cdr3_aa: CASSTNPGLGEQYF
cdr3_nt: TGTGCCAGCAGTACCAATCCAGGCCTTGGTGAGCAGTACTTC

clone_size: NA
j_call: TRBJ1-4
d_call: TRBD1
v_call: TRBV4-2
cdr3_aa: CASSQDITGANEKLFF
cdr3_nt: TGTGCCAGCAGCCAAGATATAACAGGGGCTAATGAAAAACTGTTTTTT

clone_size: NA
j_call: TRBJ1-2
d_call: NA
v_call: TRBV6-5
cdr3_aa: CASSFQGFNYGYTF
cdr3_nt: TGTGCCAGCAGTTTCCAGGGTTTCAACTATGGCTACACCTTC

clone_size: NA
j_call: TRBJ1-6
d_call: NA
v_call: TRBV7-2
cdr3_aa: CASSLGGSGSPLHF
cdr3_nt: TGTGCCAGCAGCTTAGGAGGCTCCGGTTCACCCCTCCACTTT

clone_size: NA
j_call: TRBJ2-2
d_call: NA
v_call: TRBV6-5
cdr3_aa: CASPGVGELFF
cdr3_nt: TGTGCCAGCCCTGGAGTCGGGGAGCTGTTTTTT

clone_size: NA
j_call: TRBJ2-7
d_call: NA
v_call: TRBV7-8
cdr3_aa: CASSLAPQGSREQYF
cdr3_nt: TGTGCCAGCAGCTTAGCCCCACAGGGTTCGAGGGAGCAGTACTTC

clone_size: NA
j_call: TRBJ2-7
d_call: NA
v_call: TRBV6-5
cdr3_aa: CASTATVSYEQYF
cdr3_nt: TGTGCCAGCACCGCGACAGTCTCCTACGAGCAGTACTTC

clone_size: NA
j_call: TRBJ1-2
d_call: TRBD1
v_call: TRBV9
cdr3_aa: CASSDMTGGYYGYTF
cdr3_nt: TGTGCCAGCAGCGATATGACAGGGGGCTACTATGGCTACACCTTC

clone_size: NA
j_call: TRBJ1-2
d_call: TRBD1
v_call: TRBV6-4
cdr3_aa: CASSPQGQGGKDGYTF
cdr3_nt: TGTGCCAGCAGCCCCCAAGGACAGGGGGGCAAGGATGGCTACACCTTC

clone_size: NA
j_call: TRBJ1-2
d_call: TRBD1
v_call: TRBV10-3
cdr3_aa: CAISESTGGDYGYTF
cdr3_nt: TGTGCCATCAGTGAGTCGACAGGGGGGGACTATGGCTACACCTTC

clone_size: NA
j_call: TRBJ2-5
d_call: NA
v_call: TRBV18
cdr3_aa: CASSPPSQETQYF
cdr3_nt: TGTGCCAGCTCACCACCTAGCCAAGAGACCCAGTACTTC

clone_size: NA
j_call: TRBJ2-7
d_call: TRBD1
v_call: TRBV5-1
cdr3_aa: CASSTGQGFHEQYF
cdr3_nt: TGCGCCAGCAGCACGGGACAGGGCTTCCACGAGCAGTACTTC

clone_size: once
j_call: TRBJ2-7
d_call: NA
v_call: TRBV27
cdr3_aa: CASRPRRFHYEQYF
cdr3_nt: TGTGCCAGCAGGCCGAGGAGGTTCCACTACGAGCAGTACTTC

clone_size: NA
j_call: TRBJ2-3
d_call: TRBD1
v_call: TRBV6-2/TRBV6-3
cdr3_aa: CASSRQGHTQYF
cdr3_nt: TGTGCCAGCAGCAGACAGGGGCATACGCAGTATTTT

clone_size: NA
j_call: TRBJ1-5
d_call: NA
v_call: TRBV30
cdr3_aa: CAWSSIRTGVTNQPQHF
cdr3_nt: TGTGCCTGGAGTTCCATCCGAACGGGGGTTACAAATCAGCCCCAGCATTTT

clone_size: NA
j_call: TRBJ2-3
d_call: TRBD2
v_call: TRBV19
cdr3_aa: CASGTGLAGVTQYF
cdr3_nt: TGTGCCAGTGGAACGGGACTAGCGGGGGTTACGCAGTATTTT

clone_size: NA
j_call: TRBJ2-7
d_call: TRBD2
v_call: TRBV28
cdr3_aa: CASTRPRTSSYEQYF
cdr3_nt: TGTGCCAGCACCAGACCGCGGACTAGCTCCTACGAGCAGTACTTC

clone_size: NA
j_call: TRBJ1-2
d_call: TRBD1
v_call: TRBV2
cdr3_aa: CASSWDSYGYTF
cdr3_nt: TGTGCCAGCAGTTGGGACAGCTATGGCTACACCTTC

clone_size: once
j_call: TRBJ2-1
d_call: NA
v_call: TRBV29-1
cdr3_aa: CSVGAAGNEQFF
cdr3_nt: TGCAGCGTGGGGGCCGCAGGGAATGAGCAGTTCTTC

clone_size: NA
j_call: TRBJ2-5
d_call: NA
v_call: TRBV28
cdr3_aa: CASSFGGGTQETQYF
cdr3_nt: TGTGCCAGCAGTTTCGGCGGAGGCACCCAAGAGACCCAGTACTTC

clone_size: NA
j_call: TRBJ2-7
d_call: NA
v_call: TRBV7-9
cdr3_aa: CASSLEGAGRAYEQYF
cdr3_nt: TGTGCCAGCAGCTTAGAAGGGGCGGGGCGCGCCTACGAGCAGTACTTC

clone_size: NA
j_call: TRBJ1-2
d_call: NA
v_call: TRBV5-6
cdr3_aa: CASSPDRVHYGYTF
cdr3_nt: TGTGCCAGCAGCCCGGACAGAGTTCACTATGGCTACACCTTC

clone_size: NA
j_call: TRBJ1-1
d_call: NA
v_call: TRBV11-2
cdr3_aa: CASSLVGGYTEAFF
cdr3_nt: TGTGCCAGCAGCTTAGTGGGAGGGTACACTGAAGCTTTCTTT

clone_size: NA
j_call: TRBJ2-6
d_call: TRBD1
v_call: TRBV3-1/TRBV3-2
cdr3_aa: CASSQPGQMHSGANVLTF
cdr3_nt: TGTGCCAGCAGCCAACCGGGACAGATGCACTCTGGGGCCAACGTCCTGACTTTC

clone_size: NA
j_call: TRBJ2-7
d_call: NA
v_call: TRBV21-1
cdr3_aa: CASSARLTGVEYEQYF
cdr3_nt: TGTGCCAGCAGCGCCCGTCTGACGGGGGTCGAATACGAGCAGTACTTC

clone_size: NA
j_call: TRBJ2-7
d_call: TRBD2
v_call: TRBV9
cdr3_aa: CASSVSGSRSYEQYF
cdr3_nt: TGTGCCAGCAGCGTAAGCGGGAGTAGATCCTACGAGCAGTACTTC

clone_size: NA
j_call: TRBJ2-3
d_call: NA
v_call: TRBV12-3/TRBV12-4
cdr3_aa: CASRDNTDTQYF
cdr3_nt: TGTGCCAGCAGAGACAACACAGATACGCAGTATTTT

clone_size: NA
j_call: TRBJ1-2
d_call: NA
v_call: TRBV25-1
cdr3_aa: CASSDQAWGYTF
cdr3_nt: TGTGCCAGCAGTGACCAGGCCTGGGGCTACACCTTC

clone_size: NA
j_call: TRBJ2-1
d_call: NA
v_call: TRBV19
cdr3_aa: CASSIIHRNEQFF
cdr3_nt: TGTGCCAGTAGTATTATACACCGAAACGAGCAGTTCTTC

clone_size: NA
j_call: TRBJ2-4
d_call: NA
v_call: TRBV7-9
cdr3_aa: CASSSNTGAKNIQYF
cdr3_nt: TGTGCCAGCAGCTCAAATACAGGAGCCAAAAACATTCAGTACTTC

clone_size: NA
j_call: TRBJ1-4
d_call: NA
v_call: TRBV28
cdr3_aa: CASSEGTEEEKLFF
cdr3_nt: TGTGCCAGCAGTGAGGGTACAGAGGAAGAAAAACTGTTTTTT

clone_size: NA
j_call: TRBJ1-3
d_call: TRBD1
v_call: TRBV2
cdr3_aa: CATLPDRTISGNTIYF
cdr3_nt: TGTGCCACCTTACCGGACAGGACAATCTCTGGAAACACCATATATTTT

clone_size: NA
j_call: TRBJ2-3
d_call: TRBD2
v_call: TRBV5-1
cdr3_aa: CASSPGLAGVVDTQYF
cdr3_nt: TGCGCCAGCAGCCCTGGACTAGCGGGAGTTGTAGATACGCAGTATTTT

clone_size: NA
j_call: TRBJ2-7
d_call: TRBD2
v_call: TRBV12-3/TRBV12-4
cdr3_aa: CASGAWGGNEQYF
cdr3_nt: TGTGCCAGCGGGGCGTGGGGGGGAAACGAGCAGTACTTC

clone_size: NA
j_call: TRBJ1-5
d_call: NA
v_call: TRBV5-4
cdr3_aa: CASSLSGVGNQPQHF
cdr3_nt: TGTGCCAGCAGCTTATCAGGGGTTGGCAATCAGCCCCAGCATTTT

clone_size: NA
j_call: TRBJ2-1
d_call: NA
v_call: TRBV7-8
cdr3_aa: CASSLGTGNEQFF
cdr3_nt: TGTGCCAGCAGCTTAGGGACTGGCAATGAGCAGTTCTTC

clone_size: NA
j_call: TRBJ1-1
d_call: NA
v_call: TRBV6-1
cdr3_aa: CASSEALTQGPNTEAFF
cdr3_nt: TGTGCCAGCAGTGAAGCGCTTACCCAGGGCCCGAACACTGAAGCTTTCTTT

clone_size: NA
j_call: TRBJ2-7
d_call: TRBD1
v_call: TRBV5-1
cdr3_aa: CASSTMTGAISYEQYF
cdr3_nt: TGCGCCAGCAGCACCATGACAGGGGCAATCTCCTACGAGCAGTACTTC

clone_size: NA
j_call: TRBJ1-2
d_call: TRBD1
v_call: TRBV10-1
cdr3_aa: CASSESPARTGGVLFYGYTF
cdr3_nt: TGCGCCAGCAGTGAGTCCCCAGCTCGGACAGGGGGAGTTCTCTTCTATGGCTACACCTTC

clone_size: NA
j_call: TRBJ1-2
d_call: TRBD1
v_call: TRBV6-5
cdr3_aa: CASSFGQGLNYGYTF
cdr3_nt: TGTGCCAGCTCCTTCGGACAGGGCCTTAACTATGGCTACACCTTC

clone_size: NA
j_call: TRBJ2-7
d_call: NA
v_call: TRBV19
cdr3_aa: CASSIAANEQYF
cdr3_nt: TGTGCCAGTAGTATAGCCGCTAACGAGCAGTACTTC

clone_size: NA
j_call: TRBJ2-7
d_call: TRBD1
v_call: TRBV5-1
cdr3_aa: CASSLLGQGAREQYF
cdr3_nt: TGCGCCAGCAGCCTGTTGGGACAGGGGGCTCGGGAGCAGTACTTC

clone_size: NA
j_call: TRBJ1-1
d_call: NA
v_call: TRBV19
cdr3_aa: CASSASTGGNTEAFF
cdr3_nt: TGTGCCAGTAGTGCGTCGACAGGAGGGAACACTGAAGCTTTCTTT

clone_size: NA
j_call: TRBJ1-5
d_call: TRBD1
v_call: TRBV6-5
cdr3_aa: CASSTGQGRQPQHF
cdr3_nt: TGTGCCAGCAGCACCGGACAGGGAAGGCAGCCCCAGCATTTT

clone_size: NA
j_call: TRBJ2-4
d_call: TRBD1
v_call: TRBV5-4
cdr3_aa: CASSPGQAKNIQYF
cdr3_nt: TGTGCCAGCAGCCCGGGACAGGCGAAAAACATTCAGTACTTC